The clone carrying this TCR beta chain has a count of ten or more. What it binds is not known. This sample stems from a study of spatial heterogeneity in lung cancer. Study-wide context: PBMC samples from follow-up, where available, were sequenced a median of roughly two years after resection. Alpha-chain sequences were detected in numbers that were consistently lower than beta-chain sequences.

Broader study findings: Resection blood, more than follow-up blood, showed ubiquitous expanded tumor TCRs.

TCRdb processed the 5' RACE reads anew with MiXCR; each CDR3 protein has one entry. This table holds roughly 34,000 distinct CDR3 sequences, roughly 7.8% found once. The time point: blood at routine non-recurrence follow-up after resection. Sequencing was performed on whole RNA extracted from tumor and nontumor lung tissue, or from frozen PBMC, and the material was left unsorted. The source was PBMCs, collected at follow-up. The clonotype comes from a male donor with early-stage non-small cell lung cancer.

The CDR3 protein is CASSNGGESYNEQFF. The CDR3 DNA reads as TGCGCCAGCAGCAATGGGGGGGAATCCTACAATGAGCAGTTCTTC. The chain uses TRBV5-1 and TRBJ2-1, with 7 bases lining up with TRBD2. The CDR3 has 15 residues. The germline V gene has CDR1 SGHRS and CDR2 YFSETQ. The V segment lost 4 bases and the J segment 1 base; nucleotides outside the gene matches: 5.